This is a list of T cell receptor beta chains from one sample in a study of Graves' ophthalmopathy and Graves' hyperthyroidism. In TCRdb, the multiplex PCR reads were re-called with MiXCR into one record per CDR3 protein. The top ten clones hold around 40% of a sample with 600,000 to 950,000 distinct CDR3 sequences, around 40% of them seen once. Sample: peripheral blood. The receptors were sampled from an adult man with Graves' ophthalmopathy. CDR3s include the opening cysteine and the closing phenylalanine or tryptophan. The D gene is left open where the match is weak. Clone size is stated in some rows and not others, as once, few, many or a class when expanded.

J gene | V gene | D gene | clone size | CDR3 DNA | CDR3 protein
TRBJ2-7 | TRBV2 | - | few | TGTGCCAGCAGTGAACAGGACTGGGAGCAGTACTTC | CASSEQDWEQYF
TRBJ2-7 | TRBV9 | TRBD1 | - | TGTGCCAGCAGCGTTGAGGGGACAGGAAGCTCCTACGAGCAGTACTTC | CASSVEGTGSSYEQYF
TRBJ1-5 | TRBV29-1 | - | many | TGCAGCGTTGCGCGGGAAAGCAATCAGCCCCAGCATTTT | CSVARESNQPQHF
TRBJ2-5 | TRBV19 | TRBD2 | - | TGTGCCAGTTCCGGACTAGCGGGAGGGACCCAGTACTTC | CASSGLAGGTQYF
TRBJ1-6 | TRBV19 | - | - | TGTGCCAGTAGTATGAGGGCTAGCGGTGGCGCGCCATCACCCCTCCACTTT | CASSMRASGGAPSPLHF
TRBJ1-5 | TRBV7-9 | TRBD1 | few | TGTGCCAGCAGCTTAGGTGGGACAGGACTAAATCAGCCCCAGCATTTT | CASSLGGTGLNQPQHF
TRBJ1-1 | TRBV10-3 | - | - | TGTGCCGGCAGTTTCAGGTCGAACACTGAAGCTTTCTTT | CAGSFRSNTEAFF
TRBJ1-6 | TRBV4-2 | - | few | TGTGCCAGCAGCCCTAACCATTCACCCCTCCACTTT | CASSPNHSPLHF
TRBJ1-2 | TRBV20-1 | TRBD1 | once | TGCAGTGCTAGAGATCCCCCAGACAGGGGCAGGGACTATGGCTACACCTTC | CSARDPPDRGRDYGYTF
TRBJ2-7 | TRBV2 | - | few | TGTGCCAGCAGTGAGACGCGGCACTACGAGCAGTACTTC | CASSETRHYEQYF
TRBJ2-5 | TRBV20-1 | TRBD2 | many | TGCAGTGCTCTTACCGTAGCGGGACGGGGGAAGACCCAGTACTTC | CSALTVAGRGKTQYF
TRBJ2-5 | TRBV5-1 | TRBD2 | - | TGCGCCAGCAGCAATGAACTAGCGGGGATCCAAGAGACCCAGTACTTC | CASSNELAGIQETQYF
TRBJ1-2 | TRBV9 | - | few | TGTGCCAGCAGCGTAGGTCCCGGTCACGGGGGAGGAGAGGTGCGCTATGGCTACACCTTC | CASSVGPGHGGGEVRYGYTF
TRBJ2-7 | TRBV6-6 | TRBD1 | - | TGTGCCAGCAGTGCCCCGGGACAGGGTATCTACGAGCAGTACTTC | CASSAPGQGIYEQYF
TRBJ2-7 | TRBV19 | - | - | TGTGCCAGTAGTCGATACGGATTTTCCTACGAGCAGTACTTC | CASSRYGFSYEQYF
TRBJ2-5 | TRBV29-1 | TRBD2 | - | TGCAGCGCACCAAGCGGGAGGACAGAGACCCAGTACTTC | CSAPSGRTETQYF
TRBJ1-1 | TRBV7-9 | TRBD1 | many | TGTGCCAGCAGCCCCCCACAGGGGGTGAACACTGAAGCTTTCTTT | CASSPPQGVNTEAFF
TRBJ2-2 | TRBV25-1 | - | - | TGTGCCAGCAGTGCTAGCCTTAGTAACACCGGGGAGCTGTTTTTT | CASSASLSNTGELFF
TRBJ1-6 | TRBV11-2 | - | many | TGTGCCAGCAGCTCCCGAATGGCACCCCTCCACTTT | CASSSRMAPLHF
TRBJ2-7 | TRBV29-1 | - | - | TGCAGCGCCAGCAGGGAAAGCTCCTACGAGCAGTACTTC | CSASRESSYEQYF
TRBJ2-2 | TRBV7-2 | - | - | TGTGCCGGAAAGGGTCGAGTTAACACCGGGGAGCTGTTTTTT | CAGKGRVNTGELFF
TRBJ1-2 | TRBV11-2 | - | few | TGTGCCAGCAGCTTACAGGGTTTGTTGAGGGAGTCGTACGGCTACACCTTC | CASSLQGLLRESYGYTF
TRBJ2-5 | TRBV29-1 | - | - | TGCAGCGTTGAAGAAGGGGGGCTTTATCTGACCCAGTACTTC | CSVEEGGLYLTQYF
TRBJ2-5 | TRBV7-2 | TRBD2 | many | TGTGCCAGCAGCCCACTAGCGGGAAGAGAGACCCAGTACTTC | CASSPLAGRETQYF
TRBJ1-1 | TRBV2 | - | - | TGTGCCAGCAGTGCGTGGGCGAACACTGAAGCTTTCTTT | CASSAWANTEAFF
TRBJ1-1 | TRBV7-2 | - | - | TGTGCCAGCAGCTTTGGGGGGGGTGACACTGAAGCTTTCTTT | CASSFGGGDTEAFF
TRBJ2-7 | TRBV14 | - | - | TGTGCCAGCAGCCAAGACTTCGCCCCAGGACTTCACTACGAGCAGTACTTC | CASSQDFAPGLHYEQYF
TRBJ1-2 | TRBV9 | TRBD1 | - | TGTGCCAGCAGCGTAGTATCAGGACAGGGGTTTAGTGGCTACACCTTC | CASSVVSGQGFSGYTF
TRBJ1-2 | TRBV15 | - | - | TGTGCCACCAGCAGTGATGGACGGCCTAACTATGGCTACACCTTC | CATSSDGRPNYGYTF
TRBJ2-2 | TRBV5-4 | - | - | TGTGCCAGCAGCCAGCCCGACCCACCCGGGGAGCTGTTTTTT | CASSQPDPPGELFF
TRBJ1-1 | TRBV10-3 | - | - | TGTGCCATCAGTGGAGGCATGGAAGCTTTCTTT | CAISGGMEAFF
TRBJ2-2 | TRBV11-1 | - | - | TGTGCCAGCAGCTTAGAGGTCATGGTATCGAACACCGGGGAGCTGTTTTTT | CASSLEVMVSNTGELFF
TRBJ2-3 | TRBV20-1 | - | - | TGCAGTGTCCGAGGGGGAGGGACCTCCACAGATACGCAGTATTTT | CSVRGGGTSTDTQYF
TRBJ2-6 | TRBV5-4 | TRBD2 | - | TGTGCCAGCAACACCGGGACTAGCAGGGCTGGGGCCAACGTCCTGACTTTC | CASNTGTSRAGANVLTF
TRBJ1-3 | TRBV20-1 | - | few | TGCAGTGCACTGGGATCGACAACGAACACCATATATTTT | CSALGSTTNTIYF
TRBJ1-2 | TRBV9 | - | - | TGTGCCAGCAGTTTACAGGGAAGTGGTGGCTACACCTTC | CASSLQGSGGYTF
TRBJ1-4 | TRBV20-1 | - | many | TGCAGTGCTACCATAAATGAAAAACTGTTTTTT | CSATINEKLFF
TRBJ1-5 | TRBV20-1 | - | - | TGCAGTGCTAGAGATCAGGGCCTCTATAGCAATCAGCCCCAGCATTTT | CSARDQGLYSNQPQHF
TRBJ2-7 | TRBV2 | - | - | TGTGCCAGCAGTCAACGGACAACCTACGAGCAGTACTTC | CASSQRTTYEQYF
TRBJ1-2 | TRBV29-1 | - | - | TGCAGCAGTGAAACTAACAGCTATGGCTACACCTTC | CSSETNSYGYTF
TRBJ2-7 | TRBV20-1 | - | - | TGCAGTGCTAGAGACCTTCGACAGGCCTACGCAGACTACGAGCAGTACTTC | CSARDLRQAYADYEQYF